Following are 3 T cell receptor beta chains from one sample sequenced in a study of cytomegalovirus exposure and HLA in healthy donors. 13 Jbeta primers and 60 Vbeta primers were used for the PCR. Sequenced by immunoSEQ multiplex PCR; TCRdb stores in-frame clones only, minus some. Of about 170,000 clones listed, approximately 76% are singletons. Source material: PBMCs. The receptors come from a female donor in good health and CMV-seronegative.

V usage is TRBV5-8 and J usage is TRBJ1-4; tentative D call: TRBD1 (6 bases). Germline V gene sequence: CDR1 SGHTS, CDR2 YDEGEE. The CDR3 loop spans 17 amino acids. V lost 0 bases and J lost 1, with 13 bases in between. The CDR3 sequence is CASSLGTGMRTNEKLFF. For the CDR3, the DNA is TGTGCCAGCAGCTTGGGTACAGGGATGAGAACTAATGAAAAACTGTTTTTT.

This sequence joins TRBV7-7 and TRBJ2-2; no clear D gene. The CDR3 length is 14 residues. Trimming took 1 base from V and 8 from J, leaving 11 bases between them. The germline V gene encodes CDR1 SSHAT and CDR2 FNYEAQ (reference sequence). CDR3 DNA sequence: TGTGCCAGCAGCTTAGGCGCGGTGTCGGGGGAGCTGTTTTTT. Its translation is CASSLGAVSGELFF.

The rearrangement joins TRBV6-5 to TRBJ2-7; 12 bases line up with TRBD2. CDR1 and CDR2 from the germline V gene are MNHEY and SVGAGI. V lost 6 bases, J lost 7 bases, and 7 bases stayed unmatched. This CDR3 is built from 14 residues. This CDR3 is CASSTGLAGREQYF. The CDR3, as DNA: TGTGCCAGCAGCACCGGACTAGCGGGAAGAGAGCAGTACTTC.